This is a list of T cell receptor beta chains from one sample in a study of T-cell reconstitution after alpha-beta-depleted transplantation in children. TCRdb called the PCR reads again in MiXCR, with one record for every CDR3 protein. The sample lists roughly 400,000 distinct CDR3 sequences; approximately 42% were seen once. Sequences were derived from PBMCs, sampled before TCRalphabeta/CD19-depleted stem cell transplant. The origin of the receptors is a girl aged 2-10 years with aplastic anemia, due to receive a stem cell transplant. Each CDR3 is given with its conserved first and last residue. The D gene is left open where the match is weak. Not all rows give a size; the values are once, few, many and, for expanded clones, a class.

CDR3 DNA,CDR3 protein,clone size,CDR3 length,J gene,D gene,V gene
TGCAGTGCTAGCCGGGAGGGCCGTAATGAGCAGTTCTTC,CSASREGRNEQFF,many,13,TRBJ2-1,TRBD2,TRBV20-1
TGCGCCAGCAGCCAAGATTGGCTAGCGGGAGGGCCGCATACGCAGTATTTT,CASSQDWLAGGPHTQYF,-,17,TRBJ2-3,TRBD2,TRBV4-1
TGTGCCACCAGCAGAGTACAGGTTATCAACGAGCAGTACTTC,CATSRVQVINEQYF,-,14,TRBJ2-7,-,TRBV15
TGTGCCAGCGCAAACCGGGGACCTGCCTACGAGCAGTACTTC,CASANRGPAYEQYF,-,14,TRBJ2-7,-,TRBV27
TGCGCCAGCAGCTTGTCGGGCGGGAGAGCTTCATATCCCTACGAGCAGTACTTC,CASSLSGGRASYPYEQYF,-,18,TRBJ2-7,TRBD2,TRBV5-1
TGCAGTGCTAGACCACCCACCGGGTCTAATGAAAAACTGTTTTTT,CSARPPTGSNEKLFF,many,15,TRBJ1-4,-,TRBV20-1
TGTGCCAGCAGCTTAGAAGCAAACTATGGCTACACCTTC,CASSLEANYGYTF,-,13,TRBJ1-2,-,TRBV7-9
TGTGCCATCAGACGGACAGGGACTGGAAACACCATATATTTT,CAIRRTGTGNTIYF,-,14,TRBJ1-3,TRBD1,TRBV10-3
TGCGCCAGCAGCTTCGACAGTTCTAACTATGGCTACACCTTC,CASSFDSSNYGYTF,many,14,TRBJ1-2,-,TRBV5-1
TGCGCCAGCAGCCCTACCCAACAGGGGTTAAGGAATGGCTACACCTTC,CASSPTQQGLRNGYTF,few,16,TRBJ1-2,TRBD1,TRBV5-1
TGCAGCGTTCCCCCCTTGGTGGGAGCCACAGATACGCAGTATTTT,CSVPPLVGATDTQYF,many,15,TRBJ2-3,-,TRBV29-1
TGCGCCAGCAGCGGCCGGGAACTCCGGGGCGATGAGCAGTTCTTC,CASSGRELRGDEQFF,-,15,TRBJ2-1,-,TRBV5-1
TGTGCCAGCAGTCCCACGGCCGACGTAGGGACAGATACGCAGTATTTT,CASSPTADVGTDTQYF,-,16,TRBJ2-3,-,TRBV28
TGCAGTGCTAGAGATAGACAGGGGCCCTACGAGCAGTACTTC,CSARDRQGPYEQYF,-,14,TRBJ2-7,TRBD1,TRBV20-1
TGCAGTGCGTTCAGGAACACTGAAGCTTTCTTT,CSAFRNTEAFF,many,11,TRBJ1-1,-,TRBV20-1
TGTGCCAGCAGGGCCCCGGGACCCCAAAGCTCCTACGAGCAGTACTTC,CASRAPGPQSSYEQYF,-,16,TRBJ2-7,-,TRBV28
TGTGCCAGCAGTTTATTGACGGGAGGGCAGTACTTC,CASSLLTGGQYF,-,12,TRBJ2-7,TRBD2,TRBV28
TGCAGTGCTAGAGATAGGGCGGGGAATTGGTACGAGCAGTACTTC,CSARDRAGNWYEQYF,many,15,TRBJ2-7,-,TRBV20-1
TGTGCCAGCAGCCAGTGGTCCGGGAGGGCCGGTATGGATACGCAGTATTTT,CASSQWSGRAGMDTQYF,few,17,TRBJ2-3,TRBD2,TRBV9
TGCAGTGCTTGGGGTTATGGGAAAGGTGAGCAGTTCTTC,CSAWGYGKGEQFF,-,13,TRBJ2-1,-,TRBV20-1
TGTGCCAGCAGCACCGGGACTAGCGGGAATTTGGATGAGCAGTTCTTC,CASSTGTSGNLDEQFF,-,16,TRBJ2-1,TRBD2,TRBV7-9
TGCGCCAGCAGTAGGGACGGTGACGTCGAGCAGTTCTTC,CASSRDGDVEQFF,few,13,TRBJ2-1,-,TRBV5-1
TGCGCCAGCAGCCCACTAGCGGGGTTCCAAAGCACAGATACGCAGTATTTT,CASSPLAGFQSTDTQYF,few,17,TRBJ2-3,TRBD2,TRBV10-2
TGTGCCAGCAGCTTGAACCCTCGCAGGGTATCCTATGGCTACACCTTC,CASSLNPRRVSYGYTF,-,16,TRBJ1-2,-,TRBV5-5
TGTGCCACCAGCAGAGGACTAGCGGGTAGCGGGGATGAGCAGTTCTTC,CATSRGLAGSGDEQFF,-,16,TRBJ2-1,TRBD2,TRBV15
TGTGCCAGCTCTCCCGACGGAAACACCATATATTTT,CASSPDGNTIYF,-,12,TRBJ1-3,-,TRBV18
TGTGCCAGCAGCGTAGACGGGACTAGGTACGATGAGCAGTTCTTC,CASSVDGTRYDEQFF,many,15,TRBJ2-1,TRBD2,TRBV9
TGCGCCACCACAGGGTCGGATAGCAATCAGCCCCAGCATTTT,CATTGSDSNQPQHF,many,14,TRBJ1-5,-,TRBV10-2
TGTGCCAGCAGCCAACGGGGTCTGAGAGAGCAGTACTTC,CASSQRGLREQYF,-,13,TRBJ2-7,-,TRBV4-2
TGCGCCAGCAGTGAGTCGATCGGACTAGCGGGAGGCAATGAGCAGTTCTTC,CASSESIGLAGGNEQFF,few,17,TRBJ2-1,TRBD2,TRBV10-1
TGCGCCAGCAGCCAAGATCTACCCGAAGCCTACTACGAGCAGTACTTC,CASSQDLPEAYYEQYF,few,16,TRBJ2-7,-,TRBV4-1
TGCAGCGCCACATCCAGGGGGAACGCTGAAGCTTTCTTT,CSATSRGNAEAFF,-,13,TRBJ1-1,TRBD1,TRBV29-1
TGTGCCAGCAGCTCCGCCGGGACAGCCACAGATACGCAGTATTTT,CASSSAGTATDTQYF,-,15,TRBJ2-3,TRBD1,TRBV7-3